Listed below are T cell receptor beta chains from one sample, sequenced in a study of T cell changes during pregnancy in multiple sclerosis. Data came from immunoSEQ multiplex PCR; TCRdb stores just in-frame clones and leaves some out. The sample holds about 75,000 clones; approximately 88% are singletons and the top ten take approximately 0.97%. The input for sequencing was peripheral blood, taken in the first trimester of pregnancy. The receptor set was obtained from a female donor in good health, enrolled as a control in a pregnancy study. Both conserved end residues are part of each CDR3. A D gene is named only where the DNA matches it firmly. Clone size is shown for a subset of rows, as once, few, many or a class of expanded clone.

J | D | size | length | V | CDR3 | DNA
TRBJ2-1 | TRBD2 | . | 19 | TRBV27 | CASSSPVLAGSLIYNEQFF | TGTGCCAGCAGTTCCCCGGTACTAGCGGGGTCCCTAATCTACAATGAGCAGTTCTTC
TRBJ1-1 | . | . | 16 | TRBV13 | CASSSTAPIAYTEAFF | TGTGCCAGCAGCTCCACCGCTCCCATAGCCTACACTGAAGCTTTCTTT
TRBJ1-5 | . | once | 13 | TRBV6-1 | CASSVRENQPQHF | TGTGCCAGCAGTGTCAGGGAAAATCAGCCCCAGCATTTT
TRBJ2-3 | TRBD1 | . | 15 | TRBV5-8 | CASSPGQGGADTQYF | TGTGCCAGCAGCCCAGGACAGGGGGGGGCAGATACGCAGTATTTT
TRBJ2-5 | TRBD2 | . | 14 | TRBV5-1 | CASGGGGEQETQYF | TGCGCCAGTGGTGGGGGGGGAGAACAAGAGACCCAGTACTTC
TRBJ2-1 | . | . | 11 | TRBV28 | CASSSRREQFF | TGTGCCAGCAGTTCCCGGCGGGAGCAGTTCTTC
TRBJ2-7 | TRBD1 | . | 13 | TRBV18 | CASSSGQGNEQYF | TGTGCCAGCTCCTCCGGACAGGGGAACGAGCAGTACTTC
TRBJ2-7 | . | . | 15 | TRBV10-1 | CASTPDSSSSYEQYF | TGCGCCAGCACTCCCGACAGCTCCAGCTCCTACGAGCAGTACTTC
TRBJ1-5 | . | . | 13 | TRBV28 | CASISGSNQPQHF | TGTGCCAGCATCTCCGGGAGCAATCAGCCCCAGCATTTT
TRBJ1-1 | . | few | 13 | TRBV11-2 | CASSLLRATEAFF | TGTGCCAGCAGCTTACTGAGGGCCACTGAAGCTTTCTTT
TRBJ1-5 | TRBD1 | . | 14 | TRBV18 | CASSPRTGDQPQHF | TGTGCCAGCTCACCAAGGACAGGGGATCAGCCCCAGCATTTT
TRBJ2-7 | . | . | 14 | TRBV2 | CASISEGRGYEQYF | TGTGCCAGCATATCGGAGGGGAGAGGGTACGAGCAGTACTTC
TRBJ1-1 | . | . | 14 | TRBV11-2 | CASSLVQANTEAFF | TGTGCCAGCAGCTTAGTTCAGGCGAACACTGAAGCTTTCTTT
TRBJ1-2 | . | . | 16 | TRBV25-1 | CASSEWKGDERYGYTF | TGTGCCAGCAGTGAATGGAAAGGAGACGAGAGGTATGGCTACACCTTC
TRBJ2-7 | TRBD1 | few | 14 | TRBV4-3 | CASSDRGSGYEQYF | TGCGCCAGCTCTGACAGGGGGTCCGGCTACGAGCAGTACTTC
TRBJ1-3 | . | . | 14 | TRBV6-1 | CASSDPTAGNTIYF | TGTGCCAGCAGTGACCCGACAGCTGGAAACACCATATATTTT
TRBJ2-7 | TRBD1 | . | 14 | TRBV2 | CASSEGQGGYEQYF | TGTGCCAGCAGTGAGGGACAGGGAGGCTACGAGCAGTACTTC
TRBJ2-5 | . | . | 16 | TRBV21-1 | CASSKGDRAIRETQYF | TGTGCCAGCAGCAAAGGGGACAGGGCTATTAGGGAGACCCAGTACTTC
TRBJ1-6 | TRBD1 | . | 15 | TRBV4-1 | CASSQDRAGNSPLHF | TGCGCCAGCAGCCAGGACAGGGCTGGTAATTCACCCCTCCACTTT
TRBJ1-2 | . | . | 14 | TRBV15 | CATSREGGYYGYTF | TGTGCCACCAGCAGAGAAGGAGGATACTATGGCTACACCTTC
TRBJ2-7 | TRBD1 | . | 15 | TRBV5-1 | CASSLQQGVLVEQYF | TGCGCCAGCAGCTTGCAGCAGGGGGTTCTAGTGGAGCAGTACTTC
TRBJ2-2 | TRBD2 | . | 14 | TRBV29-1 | CSAGAGRGTGELFF | TGCAGCGCGGGAGCGGGGAGAGGAACCGGGGAGCTGTTTTTT
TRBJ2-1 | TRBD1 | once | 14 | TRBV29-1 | CSAVPRDRFDEQFF | TGCAGCGCCGTTCCTCGGGACAGGTTTGATGAGCAGTTCTTC
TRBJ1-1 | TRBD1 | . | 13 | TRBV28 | CASRTGGGTEAFF | TGTGCCAGTCGGACAGGGGGCGGCACTGAAGCTTTCTTT
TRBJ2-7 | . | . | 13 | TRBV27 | CASASGVVYEQYF | TGTGCCAGCGCTAGTGGTGTAGTCTACGAGCAGTACTTC
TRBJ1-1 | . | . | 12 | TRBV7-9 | CASSPGQTEAFF | TGTGCCAGCAGCCCAGGACAGACTGAAGCTTTCTTT
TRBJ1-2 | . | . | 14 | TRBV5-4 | CASRPPGGVGGYTF | TGTGCCAGCCGCCCCCCGGGGGGAGTAGGGGGCTACACCTTC
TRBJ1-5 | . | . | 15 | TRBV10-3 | CAISESRQGNQPQHF | TGTGCCATCAGTGAGTCCCGGCAGGGCAATCAGCCCCAGCATTTT
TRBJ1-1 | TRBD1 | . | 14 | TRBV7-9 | CASSLAAGGTEAFF | TGTGCCAGCAGCTTAGCTGCAGGGGGGACTGAAGCTTTCTTT
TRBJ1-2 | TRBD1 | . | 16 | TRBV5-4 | CASSLAGTGVNYGYTF | TGTGCCAGCAGCTTGGCCGGGACAGGGGTTAACTATGGCTACACCTTC
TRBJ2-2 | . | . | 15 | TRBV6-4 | CASSQIAGDTGELFF | TGTGCCAGCAGTCAAATTGCAGGGGACACCGGGGAGCTGTTTTTT
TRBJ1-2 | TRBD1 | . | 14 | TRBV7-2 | CASSSTGGSWGYTF | TGTGCCAGCAGCTCGACAGGGGGCTCTTGGGGCTACACCTTC
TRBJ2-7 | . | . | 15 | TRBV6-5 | CASSSGTPILYEQYF | TGTGCCAGCAGTTCGGGGACACCGATCCTCTACGAGCAGTACTTC
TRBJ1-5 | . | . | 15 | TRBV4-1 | CASSRGAGLNQPQHF | TGCGCCAGCAGCCGAGGAGCAGGGCTCAATCAGCCCCAGCATTTT
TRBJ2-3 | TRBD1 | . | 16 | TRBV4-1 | CASSHDDRGFTDTQYF | TGCGCCAGCAGCCATGATGACAGGGGTTTCACAGATACGCAGTATTTT
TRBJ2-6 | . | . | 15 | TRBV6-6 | CASSWSGDGANVLTF | TGTGCCAGCAGTTGGTCAGGGGACGGGGCCAACGTCCTGACTTTC
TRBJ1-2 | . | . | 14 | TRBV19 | CASSSLSGDYGYTF | TGTGCCAGTAGTTCGCTCTCAGGGGACTATGGCTACACCTTC
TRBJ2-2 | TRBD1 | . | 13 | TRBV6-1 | CACRQGITGELFF | TGTGCCTGCCGACAGGGGATCACCGGGGAGCTGTTTTTT
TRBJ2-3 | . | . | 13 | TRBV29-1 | CSVEALKGDTQYF | TGCAGCGTTGAAGCCCTCAAGGGGGATACGCAGTATTTT
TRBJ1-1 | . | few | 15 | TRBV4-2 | CASSQSTGSYTEAFF | TGTGCCAGCAGCCAGTCTACAGGGTCCTACACTGAAGCTTTCTTT
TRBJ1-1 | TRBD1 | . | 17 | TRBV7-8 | CASSLGDRGILNTEAFF | TGTGCCAGCAGCTTAGGGGACAGAGGTATCTTGAACACTGAAGCTTTCTTT
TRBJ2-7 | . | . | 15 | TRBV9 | CASSAGGGDPYEQYF | TGTGCCAGCAGCGCCGGAGGAGGGGATCCCTACGAGCAGTACTTC
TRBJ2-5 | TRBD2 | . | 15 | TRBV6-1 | CASKGLAGKQETQYF | TGTGCCAGCAAGGGACTAGCGGGGAAACAAGAGACCCAGTACTTC
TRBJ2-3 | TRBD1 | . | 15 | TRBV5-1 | CASSLSQGARDTQYF | TGCGCCAGCAGCTTGAGCCAGGGGGCTAGGGATACGCAGTATTTT
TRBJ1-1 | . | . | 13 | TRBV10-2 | CASNSQGVSEAFF | TGCGCCAGCAACTCACAGGGAGTAAGCGAAGCTTTCTTT
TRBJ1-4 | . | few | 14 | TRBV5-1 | CASSLAVDREKLFF | TGCGCCAGCAGCTTGGCCGTAGACAGGGAAAAACTGTTTTTT
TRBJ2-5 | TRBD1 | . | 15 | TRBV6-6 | CASSYGTAYQETQYF | TGTGCCAGCAGTTATGGGACAGCGTATCAAGAGACCCAGTACTTC
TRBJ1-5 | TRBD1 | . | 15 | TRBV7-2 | CASSLEQGANQPQHF | TGTGCCAGCAGCTTAGAACAGGGGGCCAATCAGCCCCAGCATTTT
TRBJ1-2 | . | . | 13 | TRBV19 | CASSIILNYGYTF | TGTGCCAGTAGTATCATCCTAAACTATGGCTACACCTTC
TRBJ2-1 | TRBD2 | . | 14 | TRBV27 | CASSFVATSDEQFF | TGTGCCAGCAGTTTCGTCGCGACTAGCGATGAGCAGTTCTTC
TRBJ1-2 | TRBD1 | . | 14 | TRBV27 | CASSLLGTGYGYTF | TGTGCCAGCAGTTTACTCGGGACAGGATATGGCTACACCTTC
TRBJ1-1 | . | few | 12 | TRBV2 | CASRVEHTEAFF | TGTGCCAGCAGGGTGGAGCACACTGAAGCTTTCTTT
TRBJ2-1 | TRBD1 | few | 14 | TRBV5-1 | CASRREQGYNEQFF | TGCGCCAGCCGCCGAGAACAGGGGTACAATGAGCAGTTCTTC
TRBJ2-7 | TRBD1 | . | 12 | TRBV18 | CASSRDRSEQYF | TGTGCCAGCTCACGGGACAGAAGCGAGCAGTACTTC